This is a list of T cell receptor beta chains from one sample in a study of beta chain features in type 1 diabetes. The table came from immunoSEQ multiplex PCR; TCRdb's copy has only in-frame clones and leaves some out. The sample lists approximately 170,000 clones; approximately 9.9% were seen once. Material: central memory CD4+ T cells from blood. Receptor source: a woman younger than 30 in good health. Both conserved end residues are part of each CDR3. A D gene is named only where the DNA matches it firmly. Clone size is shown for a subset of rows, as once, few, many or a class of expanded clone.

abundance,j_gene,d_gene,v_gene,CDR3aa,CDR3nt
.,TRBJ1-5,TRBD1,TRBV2,CASSLRHPALTGVVHQPQHF,TGTGCCAGCAGTCTAAGACACCCTGCCCTCACAGGGGTAGTTCATCAGCCCCAGCATTTT
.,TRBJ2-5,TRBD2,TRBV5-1,CASSHGTSGEETQYF,TGCGCCAGCAGCCACGGGACTAGCGGGGAAGAGACCCAGTACTTC
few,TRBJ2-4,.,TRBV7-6,CASSPRGNIQYF,TGTGCCAGCAGCCCCCGCGGAAACATTCAGTACTTC
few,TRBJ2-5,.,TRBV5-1,CASSLVGAGETQYF,TGCGCCAGCAGCTTGGTTGGGGCGGGGGAGACCCAGTACTTC
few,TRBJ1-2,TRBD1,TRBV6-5,CASRWGQGLYGYTF,TGTGCCAGCCGTTGGGGACAGGGGCTCTATGGCTACACCTTC
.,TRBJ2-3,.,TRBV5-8,CASSLVVETDTQYF,TGTGCCAGCAGCTTGGTGGTGGAGACAGATACGCAGTATTTT
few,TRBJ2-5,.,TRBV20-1,CSPTRGETQYF,TGCAGTCCCACGAGGGGGGAGACCCAGTACTTC
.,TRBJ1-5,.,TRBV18,CASSPSGNQPQHF,TGTGCCAGCTCACCGTCCGGTAATCAGCCCCAGCATTTT
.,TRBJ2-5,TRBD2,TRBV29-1,CSVGTSGGVETQYF,TGCAGCGTAGGGACTAGCGGGGGGGTTGAGACCCAGTACTTC
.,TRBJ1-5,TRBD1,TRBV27,CASSHGTGLNQPQHF,TGTGCCAGCAGCCACGGGACAGGGCTCAATCAGCCCCAGCATTTT
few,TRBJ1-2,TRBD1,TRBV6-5,CASSSRTGRWGGYTF,TGTGCCAGCAGTTCCCGGACAGGGAGGTGGGGTGGCTACACCTTC
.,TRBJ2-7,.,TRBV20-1,CSALQVGEQYF,TGCAGTGCCCTACAGGTCGGAGAGCAGTACTTC
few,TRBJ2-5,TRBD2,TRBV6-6,CASREREWRETQYF,TGTGCCAGCAGAGAGCGGGAGTGGCGAGAGACCCAGTACTTC
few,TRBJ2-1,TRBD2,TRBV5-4,CASSYRTSGSNEQFF,TGTGCCAGCAGCTATAGGACTAGCGGGAGCAATGAGCAGTTCTTC
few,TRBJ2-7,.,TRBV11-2,CASSSRRNEQYF,TGTGCCAGCAGCTCCCGGAGGAACGAGCAGTACTTC
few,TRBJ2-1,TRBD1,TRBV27,CASTRGTGYVNEQFF,TGTGCCAGCACCCGCGGGACAGGGTACGTCAATGAGCAGTTCTTC
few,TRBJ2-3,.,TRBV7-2,CASSSGHWSTDTQYF,TGTGCCAGCAGCTCGGGACACTGGAGCACAGATACGCAGTATTTT
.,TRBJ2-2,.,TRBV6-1,CASTPYGEDTGELFF,TGTGCCAGCACCCCCTATGGAGAGGACACCGGGGAGCTGTTTTTT
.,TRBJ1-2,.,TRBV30,CACRRAGSGGYTF,TGTGCCTGCCGTAGAGCGGGCAGTGGTGGCTACACCTTC
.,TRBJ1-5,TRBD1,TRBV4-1,CASSNLDRGGNQPQHF,TGCGCCAGCAGCAATCTGGACAGGGGTGGCAATCAGCCCCAGCATTTT
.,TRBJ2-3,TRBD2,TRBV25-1,CASSGTSGGADTQYF,TGTGCCAGCAGTGGGACTAGCGGGGGAGCAGATACGCAGTATTTT
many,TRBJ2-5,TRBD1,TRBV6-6,CASSISGQGLEETQYF,TGTGCCAGCAGCATATCGGGACAGGGATTAGAAGAGACCCAGTACTTC
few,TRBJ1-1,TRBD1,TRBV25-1,CASRHTGVDTEAFF,TGTGCCAGCAGACATACAGGGGTGGACACTGAAGCTTTCTTT
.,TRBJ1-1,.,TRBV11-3,CASSLVEGEAFF,TGTGCCAGCAGCTTAGTTGAGGGTGAAGCTTTCTTT
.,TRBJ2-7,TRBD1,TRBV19,CASREGTAQTYEQYF,TGTGCCAGTAGAGAGGGGACAGCTCAAACCTACGAGCAGTACTTC
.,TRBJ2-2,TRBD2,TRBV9,CASSVTSGDTGELFF,TGTGCCAGCAGCGTGACTAGCGGAGACACCGGGGAGCTGTTTTTT